A selection of T cell receptor beta chains follows, all from one sample in a study of blood T cell repertoires in COVID-19. The data were produced by immunoSEQ multiplex PCR, yet TCRdb's version contains in-frame clones alone and is incomplete. The table has fewer than 90,000 clones, about 83% seen once. Sequenced material: peripheral blood. The receptor set was obtained from a man aged 70-80 years with COVID-19, enrolled during active disease. Each CDR3 is given with its conserved first and last residue. A D gene is named only where the DNA matches it firmly. Clone size is stated in some rows and not others, as once, few, many or a class when expanded.

CDR3 protein: CASSPEQNTEAFF; CDR3 DNA: TGTGCCAGCTCACCGGAGCAGAACACTGAAGCTTTCTTT; D gene: .; clone size: .; V gene: TRBV18; J gene: TRBJ1-1
CDR3 protein: CASSLFGDPGTEAFF; CDR3 DNA: TGTGCCAGCAGCTTATTTGGAGATCCGGGCACTGAAGCTTTCTTT; D gene: .; clone size: .; V gene: TRBV7-9; J gene: TRBJ1-1
CDR3 protein: CAIRPTSGGVGTDTQYF; CDR3 DNA: TGTGCCATCAGACCGACTAGCGGGGGGGTGGGCACAGATACGCAGTATTTT; D gene: TRBD2; clone size: .; V gene: TRBV10-3; J gene: TRBJ2-3
CDR3 protein: CASSPGDRGPYSNQPQHF; CDR3 DNA: TGTGCCAGCAGCCCCGGGGACAGGGGGCCTTATAGCAATCAGCCCCAGCATTTT; D gene: TRBD1; clone size: .; V gene: TRBV3-1/TRBV3-2; J gene: TRBJ1-5
CDR3 protein: CASSLGDRGFGQPQHF; CDR3 DNA: TGTGCCAGCAGCTTAGGGGACAGGGGATTTGGGCAGCCCCAGCATTTT; D gene: TRBD1; clone size: .; V gene: TRBV7-2; J gene: TRBJ1-5
CDR3 protein: CASSPDSNEAFF; CDR3 DNA: TGTGCCAGCAGCCCGGACAGCAATGAAGCTTTCTTT; D gene: .; clone size: few; V gene: TRBV7-3; J gene: TRBJ1-1
CDR3 protein: CASSQRTAAYEKLFF; CDR3 DNA: TGCGCCAGCAGCCAGAGGACAGCAGCATATGAAAAACTGTTTTTT; D gene: .; clone size: .; V gene: TRBV4-1; J gene: TRBJ1-4
CDR3 protein: CASSPQGAQNTGELFF; CDR3 DNA: TGTGCCAGCTCACCGCAGGGGGCCCAGAACACCGGGGAGCTGTTTTTT; D gene: TRBD1; clone size: .; V gene: TRBV18; J gene: TRBJ2-2
CDR3 protein: CASSETPGVNQPQHF; CDR3 DNA: TGTGCCAGCAGTGAAACACCGGGGGTAAATCAGCCCCAGCATTTT; D gene: .; clone size: once; V gene: TRBV6-1; J gene: TRBJ1-5
CDR3 protein: CASGLGTGGPAFF; CDR3 DNA: TGTGCTAGTGGTTTGGGAACAGGGGGCCCGGCTTTCTTT; D gene: TRBD1; clone size: .; V gene: TRBV12-5; J gene: TRBJ1-1
CDR3 protein: CAWSVRGEQYF; CDR3 DNA: TGTGCCTGGAGTGTACGGGGCGAGCAGTACTTC; D gene: .; clone size: .; V gene: TRBV30; J gene: TRBJ2-7
CDR3 protein: CASYALSGNTIYF; CDR3 DNA: TGTGCCAGCTACGCTCTCTCTGGAAACACCATATATTTT; D gene: .; clone size: .; V gene: TRBV19; J gene: TRBJ1-3
CDR3 protein: CASSFDRATGNTIYF; CDR3 DNA: TGTGCCAGCAGTTTCGACAGGGCAACTGGAAACACCATATATTTT; D gene: TRBD1; clone size: .; V gene: TRBV2; J gene: TRBJ1-3
CDR3 protein: CASSLYRGSGNTIYF; CDR3 DNA: TGCGCCAGCAGCTTGTACAGGGGCTCTGGAAACACCATATATTTT; D gene: TRBD1; clone size: .; V gene: TRBV5-1; J gene: TRBJ1-3
CDR3 protein: CASSVLGQGETQYF; CDR3 DNA: TGTGCCAGTAGTGTCCTAGGACAGGGTGAGACCCAGTACTTC; D gene: TRBD1; clone size: .; V gene: TRBV19; J gene: TRBJ2-5
CDR3 protein: CASSLARPHTEAFF; CDR3 DNA: TGTGCCAGCAGCTTAGCGCGGCCGCACACTGAAGCTTTCTTT; D gene: .; clone size: .; V gene: TRBV7-2; J gene: TRBJ1-1
CDR3 protein: CASSSSRVLGNIQYF; CDR3 DNA: TGTGCCAGCAGCTCCAGCAGGGTCTTGGGGAACATTCAGTACTTC; D gene: .; clone size: once; V gene: TRBV7-9; J gene: TRBJ2-4
CDR3 protein: CSVASGNGGKLFF; CDR3 DNA: TGCAGCGTAGCTTCCGGGAACGGTGGAAAACTGTTTTTT; D gene: .; clone size: .; V gene: TRBV29-1; J gene: TRBJ1-4
CDR3 protein: CASSLNPGQALYYTF; CDR3 DNA: TGCGCCAGCAGCCTTAACCCGGGACAGGCTCTTTACTACACCTTC; D gene: TRBD1; clone size: .; V gene: TRBV4-1; J gene: TRBJ1-2
CDR3 protein: CASTRTAYDRANSPLHF; CDR3 DNA: TGTGCCAGTACTCGTACCGCCTACGACAGGGCTAATTCACCCCTCCACTTT; D gene: TRBD1; clone size: .; V gene: TRBV19; J gene: TRBJ1-6
CDR3 protein: CASSRTGQGTDTQYF; CDR3 DNA: TGTGCCAGCAGCCGCACGGGACAGGGAACAGATACGCAGTATTTT; D gene: TRBD1; clone size: .; V gene: TRBV7-2; J gene: TRBJ2-3
CDR3 protein: CASSEALPGGGYGYTF; CDR3 DNA: TGTGCCAGCAGTGAAGCGCTTCCAGGGGGCGGCTATGGCTACACCTTC; D gene: TRBD1; clone size: .; V gene: TRBV6-1; J gene: TRBJ1-2
CDR3 protein: CASTLDRRTEAFF; CDR3 DNA: TGTGCCAGCACCCTCGACAGGCGCACTGAAGCTTTCTTT; D gene: .; clone size: .; V gene: TRBV11-3; J gene: TRBJ1-1
CDR3 protein: CASSAGQVGGTEAFF; CDR3 DNA: TGTGCCAGCAGCGCTGGACAGGTAGGAGGCACTGAAGCTTTCTTT; D gene: TRBD1; clone size: .; V gene: TRBV5-5; J gene: TRBJ1-1
CDR3 protein: CASSHREVGSPLHF; CDR3 DNA: TGTGCCAGCAGCCATCGGGAGGTTGGGTCACCCCTCCACTTT; D gene: .; clone size: .; V gene: TRBV5-4; J gene: TRBJ1-6
CDR3 protein: CASSPGGSTEKLFF; CDR3 DNA: TGTGCCAGCTCACCAGGGGGCTCGACTGAAAAACTGTTTTTT; D gene: .; clone size: .; V gene: TRBV18; J gene: TRBJ1-4
CDR3 protein: CASSLVEPQHF; CDR3 DNA: TGTGCCAGCAGTTTAGTAGAGCCCCAGCATTTT; D gene: .; clone size: .; V gene: TRBV28; J gene: TRBJ1-5
CDR3 protein: CASSQDPSSYNEQFF; CDR3 DNA: TGTGCCAGCAGCCAAGACCCCAGCTCCTACAATGAGCAGTTCTTC; D gene: .; clone size: .; V gene: TRBV4-2; J gene: TRBJ2-1
CDR3 protein: CSASPRRVRTDTQYF; CDR3 DNA: TGCAGTGCTAGTCCCCGGCGGGTGAGGACAGATACGCAGTATTTT; D gene: .; clone size: .; V gene: TRBV20-1; J gene: TRBJ2-3
CDR3 protein: CASSFLGQNSYEQYF; CDR3 DNA: TGTGCCAGCAGTTTCCTGGGACAGAACTCCTACGAGCAGTACTTC; D gene: TRBD1; clone size: .; V gene: TRBV27; J gene: TRBJ2-7
CDR3 protein: CASSTGSSADTQYF; CDR3 DNA: TGTGCCAGTAGTACAGGGTCTAGTGCAGATACGCAGTATTTT; D gene: .; clone size: .; V gene: TRBV19; J gene: TRBJ2-3
CDR3 protein: CASSLYGLAGAYEQYF; CDR3 DNA: TGTGCCAGCAGCTTGTACGGATTGGCGGGGGCCTACGAGCAGTACTTC; D gene: TRBD2; clone size: few; V gene: TRBV5-6; J gene: TRBJ2-7
CDR3 protein: CASRGRQGGDTQYF; CDR3 DNA: TGTGCCAGCAGGGGTCGACAGGGGGGAGATACGCAGTATTTT; D gene: TRBD1; clone size: .; V gene: TRBV3-1/TRBV3-2; J gene: TRBJ2-3
CDR3 protein: CASSLIAGGGGANVLTF; CDR3 DNA: TGTGCCAGCAGTTTGATTGCGGGAGGCGGTGGGGCCAACGTCCTGACTTTC; D gene: TRBD2; clone size: few; V gene: TRBV28; J gene: TRBJ2-6
CDR3 protein: CASSKLAGRAYEQYF; CDR3 DNA: TGTGCCAGCAGCAAACTAGCGGGTCGAGCCTACGAGCAGTACTTC; D gene: TRBD2; clone size: .; V gene: TRBV6-5; J gene: TRBJ2-7
CDR3 protein: CAWSVPGTGYVGNTIYF; CDR3 DNA: TGTGCCTGGAGTGTACCGGGGACAGGGTATGTCGGAAACACCATATATTTT; D gene: TRBD1; clone size: .; V gene: TRBV30; J gene: TRBJ1-3
CDR3 protein: CASSQGDFRRGETQYF; CDR3 DNA: TGTGCCAGCAGCCAAGGAGATTTTAGGCGGGGTGAGACCCAGTACTTC; D gene: .; clone size: .; V gene: TRBV3-1/TRBV3-2; J gene: TRBJ2-5
CDR3 protein: CASSFYDSPLHF; CDR3 DNA: TGCGCCAGCAGCTTTTATGATTCACCCCTCCACTTT; D gene: .; clone size: .; V gene: TRBV5-1; J gene: TRBJ1-6
CDR3 protein: CASSLAGGNYGYTF; CDR3 DNA: TGTGCCAGCAGTTTGGCAGGGGGCAACTATGGCTACACCTTC; D gene: TRBD1; clone size: .; V gene: TRBV6-6; J gene: TRBJ1-2
CDR3 protein: CASSNNPGYGYTF; CDR3 DNA: TGTGCCAGCAGTAACAACCCGGGCTATGGCTACACCTTC; D gene: .; clone size: .; V gene: TRBV28; J gene: TRBJ1-2
CDR3 protein: CASSPAGFNQPQHF; CDR3 DNA: TGTGCCAGCAGCCCCGCCGGGTTTAACCAGCCCCAGCATTTT; D gene: .; clone size: once; V gene: TRBV28; J gene: TRBJ1-5
CDR3 protein: CASSTVGQGLNYGYTF; CDR3 DNA: TGTGCCAGCAGTACTGTTGGACAGGGCCTTAACTATGGCTACACCTTC; D gene: TRBD1; clone size: .; V gene: TRBV28; J gene: TRBJ1-2
CDR3 protein: CASSDAGNTEAFF; CDR3 DNA: TGTGCCAGCAGTGACGCAGGGAACACTGAAGCTTTCTTT; D gene: .; clone size: .; V gene: TRBV2; J gene: TRBJ1-1
CDR3 protein: CASSLVSRGETQYF; CDR3 DNA: TGTGCCAGCAGCTTAGTTAGCAGGGGAGAGACCCAGTACTTC; D gene: .; clone size: .; V gene: TRBV11-3; J gene: TRBJ2-5
CDR3 protein: CASSYSYFESYEQYF; CDR3 DNA: TGTGCCAGCAGTTACTCTTACTTCGAATCCTACGAGCAGTACTTC; D gene: .; clone size: .; V gene: TRBV6-5; J gene: TRBJ2-7
CDR3 protein: CASSFGESAGANVLTF; CDR3 DNA: TGTGCCAGCAGCTTCGGGGAGAGCGCTGGGGCCAACGTCCTGACTTTC; D gene: .; clone size: .; V gene: TRBV4-2; J gene: TRBJ2-6
CDR3 protein: CASSLRDRDGEAFF; CDR3 DNA: TGTGCCAGCAGCCTCCGGGACAGGGATGGTGAAGCTTTCTTT; D gene: TRBD1; clone size: .; V gene: TRBV7-9; J gene: TRBJ1-1